This note documents a single T cell receptor (beta chain) sequence. Its specific antigen is unknown. No clone much larger than this one lies a single base away; base qualities are absent. Inclusive of the bounding cysteine and phenylalanine, the CDR3 is 16 residues long. CDR3 DNA is the only sequence kept; it has 48 bases, read in frame from the first base. V lost 4 bases and J lost 0 bases; the stretch between them is 14 bases long. Reading the germline V gene (reference sequence) gives CDR1 LGHDT and CDR2 YNNKEL. The sample is drawn from a study of blood T cell repertoires in COVID-19 (dated by TCRdb to the early 2020s). Background on the whole study: The collaborator samples originated in the United States, Italy and Spain and spanned the acute and convalescent phases of COVID-19. The material from the prospective study consisted of cDNA or gDNA derived from T cells, B-cell-depleted T cells, or PBMCs. Where HLA class I and class II types were available, the types were taken from metadata supplied by the sample provider, not from assay-based typing. A freely available public database, intended as a resource for researchers studying the immune response to SARS-CoV-2, is where the repertoires were released. Sample metadata almost always included a de-identified subject ID, COVID-19 status, age in years and sex. The samples were drawn from two sources: the first 160 participants of the ongoing ImmuneRACE study, and 1,200 or so subjects contributed by 6 global collaborators. Subjects who had been exposed to COVID-19, were actively infected with it, or had recovered from it provided the deeply sampled blood TCRbeta repertoires that made up the dataset. General findings and caveats noted by the study authors: Clinical and demographic metadata were provided uncurated, with the amount varying by source and participant.

The collaborating institutions used their own protocols to collect whole blood in K2EDTA tubes. For TCRbeta analysis, collaborators shipped samples as frozen whole blood, isolated PBMCs, or DNA extracted from either of those sample types. TCRbeta CDR3 regions were amplified from genomic DNA using the immunoSEQ Assay, a bias-controlled multiplex PCR. The authors' analysis ran thus. The number of nucleated cells in each sample was estimated from the amplification of reference gene primers within the assay. To quantify the absolute abundance of each unique TCRbeta CDR3 rearrangement, sequence reads were collapsed and filtered. Productive Simpson clonality was computed per sample as the square root of Simpson's diversity index over productive rearrangements. The table was pulled from immuneACCESS by TCRdb, which kept in-frame rearrangements only. Such tables lose some clones; where checked, under half of the loss comes from unresolved V genes, and the rest has no known cause. V and J calls plus clone size are reproduced from that table; the DNA served to infer D and trimming. For this sample the table gives hundreds of thousands of clones, of which 85% were detected only once. Jointly, the top ten make up approximately 12% of the sample.

Material for sequencing was peripheral blood. The rearrangement joined TRBV3-1 (or the pseudogene TRBV3-2) to TRBJ2-3; the D gene is possibly TRBD1, with 6 bases matching. This receptor was identified in a human donor in a cohort sampled during active COVID-19. The CDR3 reads as follows: CASSPTGRPSTDTQYF. The nucleotide sequence reads as follows: TGTGCCAGCAGCCCGACAGGTCGCCCTAGCACAGATACGCAGTATTTT.